Below are 18 T cell receptor beta chains sequenced from a single sample in a study of blood T cell repertoires in COVID-19. Repertoires were generated with immunoSEQ multiplex PCR, while TCRdb's copy carries only in-frame clones and drops some. The repertoire includes some 150,000 clones, about four fifths of them detected once, and under 2.5% sits in the top ten. Sequenced material: peripheral blood. The receptor source for this set is a man in his 70s with acute or convalescent COVID-19.

The chain uses TRBV5-1 and TRBJ2-2; 7 positions match TRBD1. The CDR3 has 15 residues. With V trimmed by 3 bases and J by 5 bases, 7 bases remained unmatched. Germline CDR1 SGHRS, CDR2 YFSETQ. The CDR3 is CASSWGQQGTGELFF. The CDR3 DNA reads as TGCGCCAGCAGCTGGGGGCAACAGGGGACCGGGGAGCTGTTTTTT. The whole variable domain, remainder taken from reference TRBV5-1 and TRBJ2-2, is KAGVTQTPRYLIKTRGQQVTLSCSPISGHRSVSWYQQTPGQGLQFLFEYFSETQRNKGNFPGRFSGRQFSNSRSEMNVSTLELGDSALYLCASSWGQQGTGELFFGEGSRLTVL.

The table lists this clone with a few counts. V gene TRBV7-9 combines with J gene TRBJ2-1; 12 nucleotides line up with TRBD2. The CDR3 extends over 17 amino acids. Germline loops: CDR1 SEHNR, CDR2 FQNEAQ (reference sequence). Trimming cost V 4 bases and J 4 bases; bases outside gene matches: 8. CDR3 sequence: CASSSRPGLAGYNEQFF. The CDR3 region has the DNA TGTGCCAGCAGCTCGCGCCCCGGACTAGCGGGGTACAATGAGCAGTTCTTC.

The V gene is TRBV5-1, the J gene TRBJ2-3; TRBD1 aligns across 8 bases. V trimming: 0 bases; J trimming: 2 bases; junction bases outside the gene matches: 5. This CDR3 is built from 16 residues. Germline-derived CDR1 and CDR2 are SGHRS and YFSETQ. The CDR3 DNA follows: TGCGCCAGCAGCTTGGGGGACAGGACCCTCACAGATACGCAGTATTTT. This translates into CASSLGDRTLTDTQYF.

The chain is built from TRBV5-1 and TRBJ2-3; 9 bases are a match to TRBD1. Trimming at V came to 4 bases and at J to 2 bases, leaving 8 bases not matched to a gene. Looked up from germline, CDR1 is SGHRS and CDR2 is YFSETQ. This CDR3 is built from 16 residues. The CDR3 sequence is CASSDFGDRATDTQYF. The CDR3 nucleotides are TGCGCCAGCAGCGACTTTGGGGACAGGGCCACAGATACGCAGTATTTT. Looking up the rest from reference TRBV5-1 and TRBJ2-3 gives the full variable domain: KAGVTQTPRYLIKTRGQQVTLSCSPISGHRSVSWYQQTPGQGLQFLFEYFSETQRNKGNFPGRFSGRQFSNSRSEMNVSTLELGDSALYLCASSDFGDRATDTQYFGPGTRLTVL.

CDR3 nucleotide sequence: TGTGCCAGCAGTCGGGAAGCGACACCTAACTATGGCTACACCTTC. Its protein product is CASSREATPNYGYTF. The chain uses TRBV2 and TRBJ1-2; D is unresolved. V was cut by 5 bases and J by 0 bases, with 13 bases left in between. Per the germline V gene, CDR1 is SNHLY and CDR2 is FYNNEI. The CDR3 runs 15 residues. The entire variable domain, with the rest obtained from reference TRBV2 and TRBJ1-2, is as follows: EPEVTQTPSHQVTQMGQEVILRCVPISNHLYFYWYRQILGQKVEFLVSFYNNEISEKSEIFDDQFSVERPDGSNFTLKIRSTKLEDSAMYFCASSREATPNYGYTFGSGTRLTVV.

This chain joins TRBV5-6 and TRBJ2-2; weak D call: TRBD2 (6 bases). This CDR3 contains 15 residues. V was shortened by 4 bases and J by 4 bases, with 14 bases between the two germline ends. Germline-derived CDR1 and CDR2 are SGHDT and YYEEEE. CDR3 nucleotide sequence: TGTGCCAGCAGCCGGGGCGGGGTGCGCACCGGGGAGCTGTTTTTT. It codes for CASSRGGVRTGELFF.

This chain links TRBV3-1 (or the pseudogene TRBV3-2) with TRBJ2-7; D gene ambiguous. The V end was cut by 2 bases, the J end by 7 bases, with 15 bases between. This CDR3 is built from 14 residues. Germline CDR1 reads LGHDT; CDR2 reads YNNKEL (reference sequence). CDR3 DNA sequence: TGTGCCAGCAGCCAATGGCCCGGGTCGGAAGAGCAGTACTTC. It specifies CASSQWPGSEEQYF.

This clone was detected once. The chain is built from TRBV6-5 and TRBJ1-5; D unresolved. The CDR3 spans 12 residues. CDR1 MNHEY and CDR2 SVGAGI come from the germline V gene. The V end lost 7 bases, the J end lost 11 bases, and 15 bases lay between the germline ends. CDR3 sequence (DNA): TGTGCCAGCATGGGAGTTAGGGAAACCCAGCATTTT. Translated: CASMGVRETQHF.

J is TRBJ2-5 and V is TRBV4-1, with 8 bases aligning to TRBD2. V lost 4 bases and J lost 3; bases outside the gene matches: 13. Germline V lookup: CDR1 MGHRA, CDR2 YSYEKL. The CDR3 runs to 17 residues. CDR3 sequence: CASSPGGTRGSKETQYF. CDR3 DNA: TGCGCCAGCAGCCCGGGGGGGACTAGGGGCTCCAAAGAGACCCAGTACTTC.

This chain connects TRBV5-6 to TRBJ2-5, with a weak D call TRBD2 (5 bases). Looked up from germline, CDR1 is SGHDT and CDR2 is YYEEEE. This CDR3 has 15 amino acids. Trimming removed 0 bases at V and 1 base at J, with 10 bases between. The CDR3 loop is CASSLAEEVQETQYF. In DNA, the CDR3 is TGTGCCAGCAGCTTGGCGGAGGAGGTCCAAGAGACCCAGTACTTC.

This clone was observed a few times. This chain joins TRBV5-1 and TRBJ2-4; D possibly corresponds to TRBD2 (6 bases). The germline V and J ends were trimmed by 3 bases and 8 bases, with 15 bases remaining between them. CDR3 size: 14 residues. Germline assignment: CDR1 SGHRS and CDR2 YFSETQ. This chain's CDR3 is CASSWGTGVDIQYF. The CDR3 DNA follows: TGCGCCAGCAGCTGGGGGACGGGGGTGGACATTCAGTACTTC.

The rearrangement uses TRBV6-5 and TRBJ2-2; weak D call: TRBD1 (5 bases). CDR1 is MNHEY, CDR2 SVGAGI, per germline. The CDR3 has 15 residues. The V end was cut by 3 bases, the J end by 5 bases, with 13 bases between. The DNA for the CDR3 is TGTGCCAGCAGTTATTCAGGGATGGTTACCGGGGAGCTGTTTTTT. It codes for CASSYSGMVTGELFF.

The chain joins TRBV7-9 to TRBJ2-4; the D gene is possibly TRBD2 (6 bases). In germline, CDR1 is SEHNR, CDR2 FQNEAQ (reference sequence). The CDR3 is 12 amino acids. Deletions cut 7 bases from V and 10 bases from J, with 14 bases between. The CDR3 DNA sequence: TGTGCCAGCATCGACGGGCGGGGAATTCAGTACTTC. Its translation is CASIDGRGIQYF. Supplemented by reference TRBV7-9 and TRBJ2-4, the full variable domain reads DTGVSQNPRHKITKRGQNVTFRCDPISEHNRLYWYRQTLGQGPEFLTYFQNEAQLEKSRLLSDRFSAERPKGSFSTLEIQRTEQGDSAMYLCASIDGRGIQYFGAGTRLSVL.

V and J are TRBV18 and TRBJ2-7; 9 bases align to TRBD1. V trimming: 5 bases; J trimming: 6 bases; junction bases outside the gene matches: 14. Looked up from germline, CDR1 is KGHSH and CDR2 is LQKENI. This CDR3 region has 16 residues. The CDR3 DNA is TGTGCCAGCTCAAGCACATCCGGGACAGGGTCGAGCGAGCAGTACTTC. It translates to CASSSTSGTGSSEQYF. The full variable domain, with the rest looked up from reference TRBV18 and TRBJ2-7, is NAGVMQNPRHLVRRRGQEARLRCSPMKGHSHVYWYRQLPEEGLKFMVYLQKENIIDESGMPKERFSAEFPKEGPSILRIQQVVRGDSAAYFCASSSTSGTGSSEQYFGPGTRLTVT.

The rearrangement uses TRBV27 and TRBJ1-1; 10 positions match TRBD1. CDR3 length equals 13 residues. The trim removed 7 bases at V and 4 bases at J, leaving 3 bases unmatched. Germline V CDR1 and CDR2: MNHEY, SMNVEV (reference sequence). The CDR3 DNA follows: TGTGCCAGCACCTGGACAGGGGGCACTGAAGCTTTCTTT. Its protein product is CASTWTGGTEAFF.

The gene calls are TRBV7-9 and TRBJ2-5, with D possibly matching TRBD2 (5 bases). Trimming left V 4 bases short and J 0 bases short, with 12 bases between. The CDR3 totals 15 residues. Germline CDR1 reads SEHNR; CDR2 reads FQNEAQ (reference sequence). CDR3 sequence: CASSYKGADQETQYF. DNA for the CDR3: TGTGCCAGCAGCTATAAAGGAGCGGACCAAGAGACCCAGTACTTC.

The V gene is TRBV2, the J gene TRBJ2-3; 13 bases are a match to TRBD2. Trimming at V came to 6 bases and at J to 1 base, leaving 10 bases not matched to a gene. The germline gives CDR1 SNHLY, CDR2 FYNNEI. The CDR3 spans 18 residues. This chain's CDR3 is CASSPGLAGDWGTDTQYF. CDR3 sequence (DNA): TGTGCCAGCAGCCCAGGACTAGCGGGAGATTGGGGCACAGATACGCAGTATTTT.

In this sample, this clone turned up a few times. This chain uses TRBV4-1 with TRBJ2-7; no definite D call. This CDR3 is built from 15 residues. Germline CDR1 MGHRA, CDR2 YSYEKL. V lost 0 bases to trimming and J lost 5 bases, with 14 bases between them. The CDR3 bases are TGCGCCAGCAGCCAAGATAGTGAGACACGCGACGAGCAGTACTTC. This codes for CASSQDSETRDEQYF.